These 15 T cell receptor beta chains were sequenced from one sample in a study of blood T cell repertoires in COVID-19. Data came from immunoSEQ multiplex PCR; TCRdb stores just in-frame clones and leaves some out. The profile shows 450,000 or so clones, approximately 91% of them singletons. Sequenced input: peripheral blood. Source of these receptors: a middle-aged woman with COVID-19, enrolled during active disease.

The chain couples TRBV15 to TRBJ2-2; D is undetermined. The CDR3 has 12 residues. Between the trimmed V and J ends, which lost 2 bases and 5 bases, there was a span of 3 bases. Germline values: CDR1 LNHNV, CDR2 YYDKDF (reference sequence). The CDR3 nucleotides are TGTGCCACCAGCAGACCGACCGGGGAGCTGTTTTTT. Its protein is CATSRPTGELFF. Variable domain in full (rest from reference TRBV15 and TRBJ2-2): DAMVIQNPRYQVTQFGKPVTLSCSQTLNHNVMYWYQQKSSQAPKLLFHYYDKDFNNEADTPDNFQSRRPNTSFCFLDIRSPGLGDTAMYLCATSRPTGELFFGEGSRLTVL.

The V gene is TRBV5-5, the J gene TRBJ2-3; 10 bases fit TRBD1. The V gene's germline CDR1 is SGHKS and CDR2 YYEKEE (reference sequence). The CDR3 is 16 residues long. V dropped 2 bases and J dropped 7; count of bases not matched to a gene: 10. Here the CDR3 reads CASSLAPGQGMNTQYF. Here the CDR3 DNA reads TGTGCCAGCAGCTTAGCTCCGGGACAGGGGATGAATACGCAGTATTTT.

The V gene is TRBV7-9, the J gene TRBJ2-2, with TRBD2 matching 9 bases. This CDR3 has 17 amino acids. V was pared by 1 base and J by 6 bases, with 9 bases of the junction left unmatched. Per germline, CDR1 SEHNR and CDR2 FQNEAQ (reference sequence). The CDR3, as DNA: TGTGCCAGCAGCTTAGGAGCGGGGGGCCGTCTACCCGGGGAGCTGTTTTTT. Protein: CASSLGAGGRLPGELFF.

The V call is TRBV15, the J call TRBJ2-1, with D perhaps matching TRBD1 (6 bases). The CDR3 is 16 residues long. V was pared by 0 bases and J by 0 bases, with 9 bases between. The germline V gene has CDR1 LNHNV and CDR2 YYDKDF (reference sequence). Here the CDR3 reads CATSREGTFSYNEQFF. In nucleotides, the CDR3 is TGTGCCACCAGCAGAGAGGGGACATTCTCCTACAATGAGCAGTTCTTC.

The chain employs TRBV18 and TRBJ1-2; the D gene is possibly TRBD1 (6 bases). Germline V gives CDR1 KGHSH, CDR2 LQKENI. This CDR3 has 13 amino acids. Trimming took off 2 bases at V and 6 bases at J, with 10 bases between the two ends. The CDR3 DNA is TGTGCCAGCTCACCAAAACAGGGAGATGGCTACACCTTC. Its translation: CASSPKQGDGYTF. The entire variable domain, with the rest obtained from reference TRBV18 and TRBJ1-2, is as follows: NAGVMQNPRHLVRRRGQEARLRCSPMKGHSHVYWYRQLPEEGLKFMVYLQKENIIDESGMPKERFSAEFPKEGPSILRIQQVVRGDSAAYFCASSPKQGDGYTFGSGTRLTVV.

The genes are TRBV7-2 and TRBJ2-7; D gene unclear. Trimming pared 2 bases from V and 3 bases from J, leaving 17 bases between. The CDR3 is 16 amino acids. The V gene's germline CDR1 is SGHTA and CDR2 FQGNSA. The DNA of the CDR3 is TGTGCCAGCAGCTTATTTCAAGGCGTACAGAACTACGAGCAGTACTTC. Its protein is CASSLFQGVQNYEQYF.

The rearrangement links TRBV28 to TRBJ1-1, with 9 bases fitting TRBD1. The V segment lost 5 bases and the J segment 1 base; nucleotides outside the gene matches: 8. Per germline, CDR1 MDHEN and CDR2 SYDVKM. The CDR3 extends over 16 amino acids. The chain's CDR3 is CASSRTGAKWNTEAFF. CDR3 DNA: TGTGCCAGCAGTCGGACAGGGGCGAAATGGAACACTGAAGCTTTCTTT.

The chain employs TRBV18 and TRBJ1-1; D unresolved. CDR1 and CDR2 from the germline V gene are KGHSH and LQKENI. The CDR3 contains 16 residues. The ends were cut back, 4 bases at V and 1 base at J, with 16 bases in the middle. CDR3 protein: CASSRNSGTANTEAFF. DNA of the CDR3: TGTGCCAGCTCACGTAATAGCGGTACAGCGAACACTGAAGCTTTCTTT.

The chain is built from TRBV7-8 and TRBJ1-6, with D perhaps TRBD1 (6 bases). Germline V gives CDR1 SGHVS, CDR2 FQNEAQ. Trimming cost V 0 bases and J 7 bases, with 16 bases left between them. The CDR3 is 17 residues long. Here the CDR3 reads CASSLALRTVGNSPLHF. The DNA of the CDR3 is TGTGCCAGCAGCTTAGCGCTAAGGACAGTGGGCAATTCACCCCTCCACTTT. The variable domain in full, with the rest retrieved from reference TRBV7-8 and TRBJ1-6, is GAGVSQSPRYKVAKRGQDVALRCDPISGHVSLFWYQQALGQGPEFLTYFQNEAQLDKSGLPSDRFFAERPEGSVSTLKIQRTQQEDSAVYLCASSLALRTVGNSPLHFGNGTRLTVT.

The rearrangement uses TRBV7-9 and TRBJ1-1, with TRBD1 identical over 7 bases. This CDR3 region has 14 residues. The germline V gene has CDR1 SEHNR and CDR2 FQNEAQ (reference sequence). The V gene end was trimmed by 3 bases and the J gene end by 5 bases; junction bases not matched to a gene: 6. The CDR3 DNA reads as TGTGCCAGCAGCTTCGGACAGGTTAAGACTGAAGCTTTCTTT. Translating it yields CASSFGQVKTEAFF.

The CDR3 nucleotides read TGTGCCTGGAGTGGCGACCTAGCGGGAGTATACAATGAGCAGTTCTTC. Protein product: CAWSGDLAGVYNEQFF. The V call is TRBV30, the J call TRBJ2-1, with TRBD2 matching 10 bases. With 1 base clipped from V and 4 bases from J, the junction kept 7 bases outside the gene matches. Per the germline V gene, CDR1 is GTSNPN and CDR2 is SVGIG (reference sequence). The CDR3 loop spans 16 amino acids.

The rearrangement uses TRBV3-1 (or the pseudogene TRBV3-2) and TRBJ2-2, with a weak D call TRBD1 (6 bases). Trimming stripped 4 bases from V and 3 bases from J, with 6 bases between. The CDR3 is 13 residues long. Germline CDR1 reads LGHDT; CDR2 reads YNNKEL (reference sequence). CDR3 in DNA: TGTGCCAGCAGCCGACAGGACACCGGGGAGCTGTTTTTT. Residues: CASSRQDTGELFF.

This chain joins TRBV7-6 and TRBJ2-1; no definite D call. This CDR3 is 16 amino acids long. CDR1 is SGHVS, CDR2 FNYEAQ, per germline. The ends were cut back, 1 base at V and 4 bases at J, with 14 bases in the middle. The CDR3: CASSLESGGDYNEQFF. The CDR3 DNA reads as TGTGCCAGCAGCTTAGAGTCTGGCGGCGATTACAATGAGCAGTTCTTC.

This chain uses TRBV15 with TRBJ1-3; 10 nucleotides match TRBD1. Germline trimming cut 8 bases from V and 5 bases from J; bases unmatched to any gene: 3. This CDR3 has 13 amino acids. Germline V gives CDR1 LNHNV, CDR2 YYDKDF (reference sequence). The CDR3 nucleotides are TGTGCCACCCGGGACAGGGGACGAAACACCATATATTTT. It specifies CATRDRGRNTIYF. Using reference TRBV15 and TRBJ1-3 for the parts outside the CDR3, the full variable domain is DAMVIQNPRYQVTQFGKPVTLSCSQTLNHNVMYWYQQKSSQAPKLLFHYYDKDFNNEADTPDNFQSRRPNTSFCFLDIRSPGLGDTAMYLCATRDRGRNTIYFGEGSWLTVV.

The V and J genes are TRBV28 and TRBJ2-5; 9 positions agree with TRBD1. The V gene's germline CDR1 is MDHEN and CDR2 SYDVKM. The V and J ends lost 5 bases and 4 bases, in that order; junction bases with no gene match: 8. The CDR3 consists of 15 residues. The CDR3 DNA reads TGTGCCAGCAGTCCTCCGGGACAGGGACGAGAGACCCAGTACTTC. Its translation is CASSPPGQGRETQYF.